Listed below are T cell receptor beta chains from one sample, sequenced in a study of molecular identifiers for immune sequencing clone quantification. Each CDR3 protein gets one entry after TCRdb re-called the PCR reads with MiXCR. In the table there are about 89,000 distinct CDR3 sequences, 15% to 20% of which are singletons. The material sequenced was naive CD8+ T cells from blood, with Jurkat cell RNA spiked in. These receptors all come from a human donor in good health. Some libraries in this study had Jurkat cell RNA spiked in. CDR3s include the opening cysteine and the closing phenylalanine or tryptophan. D genes are given only for firm matches.

D	V	J	CDR3
NA	TRBV14	TRBJ2-5	CASSLRQTQETQYF
NA	TRBV4-3	TRBJ1-6	CASSQGYGRDSPLHF
NA	TRBV27	TRBJ1-5	CASSFSRGGVQPQHF
NA	TRBV5-4	TRBJ2-7	CASSLGVTAYEQYF
NA	TRBV5-1	TRBJ2-3	CASSLVGGPTDTQYF
TRBD2	TRBV20-1	TRBJ2-1	CSAPGGLVSSYNEQFF
NA	TRBV9	TRBJ1-5	CASSSGTTSNQPQHF
NA	TRBV7-9	TRBJ2-2	CASSGIAVTGELFF
NA	TRBV7-9	TRBJ2-3	CASSPLRDTRYF
TRBD2	TRBV7-9	TRBJ2-7	CASSLTSVGEQYF
NA	TRBV12-3/TRBV12-4	TRBJ1-1	CASSLVGLNTEAFF
NA	TRBV4-1	TRBJ1-5	CASSQESQGHQPQHF
NA	TRBV4-1	TRBJ2-7	CASSQDLGTTNYEQYF
NA	TRBV12-3/TRBV12-4	TRBJ2-5	CASSVSGSGTQYF
NA	TRBV29-1	TRBJ2-2	CSVEDQWNAGELFF
NA	TRBV7-2	TRBJ2-5	CASRVQEYQETQYF
NA	TRBV6-6	TRBJ2-7	CASSPDTYEQYF
NA	TRBV7-9	TRBJ2-7	CASSLEVSYEQYF
NA	TRBV4-1	TRBJ2-3	CASSLGQPGTDTQYF
NA	TRBV12-5	TRBJ2-3	CASGLGGTDTQYF
NA	TRBV7-9	TRBJ2-7	CASSLGVGGAYEQYF
NA	TRBV11-2	TRBJ1-5	CASSLAGEGLNQPQHF
TRBD1	TRBV20-1	TRBJ2-3	CSARVRRGQDTQYF
TRBD1	TRBV23-1	TRBJ1-5	CASSPDRGLPQAQHF
TRBD2	TRBV28	TRBJ2-5	CASSSPIAGSQETQYF
NA	TRBV13	TRBJ2-3	CASSLTVGDTQYF
NA	TRBV4-2	TRBJ2-1	CASSQDLGYNEQFF
NA	TRBV28	TRBJ2-1	CASSFRGSIYNEQFF